Listed here is a single TCR beta chain. Its antigen is still unknown. The sample belongs to a study of OX40 agonist ivuxolimab in advanced cancers. About the study: The patients' treatment was ivuxolimab, an agonistic anti-OX40 (CD134) antibody. Study findings and constraints: Antigen specificity was not determined for the expanded peripheral T cells. The study observed clonal expansion of CD4+ and CD8+ blood T cells by week 6 at 0.1 to 3.0 mg/kg.

The CDR3 loop spans 15 amino acids. Trimming cost V 8 bases and J 4 bases; bases outside gene matches: 7. CDR1 is SNHLY and CDR2 is FYNNEI in the germline V gene. Method: immunoSEQ multiplex PCR; TCRdb's copy keeps in-frame clones and lacks some. The sample yields 65,000 or so clones, 80% to 90% seen once. The sample in question was CD4+ or CD8+ T cells sorted from blood, obtained in a trial of the OX40 agonist ivuxolimab. The chain is built from TRBV2 and TRBJ2-1, with 11 bases identical to TRBD2. The source is an adult with an advanced solid tumor such as melanoma, head and neck, liver or kidney cancer. CDR3 loop: CASVPLAGDYNEQFF. Written as DNA, the CDR3 is TGTGCCAGCGTTCCACTAGCGGGGGATTACAATGAGCAGTTCTTC.